A selection of T cell receptor beta chains follows, all from one sample in a study of T-cell memory formation after mild COVID-19. TCRdb redid the calling of the 5' RACE reads with MiXCR, one entry per CDR3 protein. Of approximately 350,000 distinct CDR3 sequences listed, 25% to 30% are singletons. Specimen: PBMCs or a T cell subset sorted from them (not recorded which). The receptors derive from an adult woman who had mild COVID-19 (a few samples of this study predate the infection). Cell type and time point are not known. Both conserved end residues are part of each CDR3. D genes are given only for firm matches. Size tells how often a clone was seen (once, few, many) or the class of an expanded clone, and some rows leave it out.

v_gene: TRBV24-1
d_gene: .
abundance: .
CDR3aa: CATRGVDGGTGELFF

v_gene: TRBV4-3
d_gene: .
abundance: few
CDR3aa: CASSHRGMSTGELFF

v_gene: TRBV11-2
d_gene: .
abundance: few
CDR3aa: CASSLDSLAWETQYF

v_gene: TRBV20-1
d_gene: .
abundance: .
CDR3aa: CSARDTLGRASSYNEQFF

v_gene: TRBV1
d_gene: .
abundance: .
CDR3aa: CTSSRVYEQYF

v_gene: TRBV5-1
d_gene: TRBD1
abundance: few
CDR3aa: CASSDGQGEYFLESYEQYF

v_gene: TRBV6-4
d_gene: TRBD2
abundance: few
CDR3aa: CASSDSLLAGGQETQYF

v_gene: TRBV4-3
d_gene: TRBD2
abundance: few
CDR3aa: CASSQEPGTRSETQYF

v_gene: TRBV5-1
d_gene: TRBD1
abundance: .
CDR3aa: CASSYGQGETRYTEAFF

v_gene: TRBV7-9
d_gene: .
abundance: .
CDR3aa: CASSLSQGRWDTEAFF

v_gene: TRBV11-2
d_gene: .
abundance: few
CDR3aa: CASSLGSWTSEAFF

v_gene: TRBV5-4
d_gene: TRBD1
abundance: .
CDR3aa: CASSLDQGAYNEQFF

v_gene: TRBV29-1
d_gene: .
abundance: .
CDR3aa: CSVEVRYTDTQYF

v_gene: TRBV12-3/TRBV12-4
d_gene: .
abundance: .
CDR3aa: CASSWKQGTQPQKNEQFF

v_gene: TRBV20-1
d_gene: .
abundance: .
CDR3aa: CSARPLEWDTGELFF

v_gene: TRBV11-1
d_gene: .
abundance: few
CDR3aa: CASSRLRGPEAFF

v_gene: TRBV7-2
d_gene: TRBD2
abundance: .
CDR3aa: CASSFERASGYEQYF

v_gene: TRBV4-2
d_gene: .
abundance: .
CDR3aa: CASSQDAPGANVLTF

v_gene: TRBV7-9
d_gene: TRBD1
abundance: .
CDR3aa: CASSTGQFNEKLFF

v_gene: TRBV6-2/TRBV6-3
d_gene: .
abundance: .
CDR3aa: CASTLEGQDEAFF

v_gene: TRBV4-1
d_gene: .
abundance: .
CDR3aa: CASSQYPQGTILNTEAFF

v_gene: TRBV7-9
d_gene: TRBD1
abundance: once
CDR3aa: CASSARTGGAGTDTQYF

v_gene: TRBV23-1
d_gene: TRBD1
abundance: .
CDR3aa: CARRQGAEAFF

v_gene: TRBV25-1
d_gene: TRBD2
abundance: .
CDR3aa: CASLGPSGGPSPGDEQYF

v_gene: TRBV6-2/TRBV6-3
d_gene: .
abundance: few
CDR3aa: CASSPSPGLGRGRF

v_gene: TRBV7-3
d_gene: .
abundance: .
CDR3aa: CASSVQGAPEAFF

v_gene: TRBV10-3
d_gene: .
abundance: few
CDR3aa: CAISEMFNSPLHF

v_gene: TRBV3-1
d_gene: TRBD1
abundance: .
CDR3aa: CASSQGTGANYGYTF

v_gene: TRBV7-9
d_gene: .
abundance: .
CDR3aa: CASSLDTTGELFF

v_gene: TRBV2
d_gene: TRBD2
abundance: .
CDR3aa: CASSSGTSGGTDTQYF

v_gene: TRBV3-1
d_gene: .
abundance: few
CDR3aa: CASSQERLAHPYEQYF

v_gene: TRBV20-1
d_gene: .
abundance: .
CDR3aa: CSARWGGQRGYTF

v_gene: TRBV7-2
d_gene: .
abundance: .
CDR3aa: CASSRRRTSPIEDNEQFF

v_gene: TRBV6-5
d_gene: .
abundance: many
CDR3aa: CASRNGETQYF

v_gene: TRBV4-3
d_gene: TRBD1
abundance: .
CDR3aa: CASSQERQGGNYGYTF

v_gene: TRBV5-5
d_gene: .
abundance: few
CDR3aa: CASSLYIGELFF

v_gene: TRBV18
d_gene: .
abundance: .
CDR3aa: CASSPPGGLAGLNEQFF

v_gene: TRBV13
d_gene: .
abundance: .
CDR3aa: CASSLRGTPSYEQYF

v_gene: TRBV7-9
d_gene: .
abundance: .
CDR3aa: CASSLEGPTDTQYF

v_gene: TRBV5-1
d_gene: TRBD2
abundance: .
CDR3aa: CASSLDPLAGAGEFF

v_gene: TRBV7-9
d_gene: TRBD1
abundance: few
CDR3aa: CASSLGTGREVSRF

v_gene: TRBV19
d_gene: .
abundance: .
CDR3aa: CASSIANNEKFF

v_gene: TRBV4-1
d_gene: .
abundance: few
CDR3aa: CASSQEGSGANVLTF